Below are 22 T cell receptor beta chains sequenced from a single sample in a study of blood T cell repertoires in COVID-19. Clones were read by immunoSEQ multiplex PCR, and TCRdb kept only the in-frame ones, dropping some. The sample consists of 110,000 or so clones, more than 80% of them appearing once. Sequenced input: peripheral blood. The receptor source for this set is a woman in her thirties or forties with acute or convalescent COVID-19.

This clone has just a few counts. The rearrangement uses TRBV7-2 and TRBJ1-1, with D possibly TRBD1 on 6 matching bases. Per the germline V gene, CDR1 is SGHTA and CDR2 is FQGNSA. With 3 bases removed from V and 0 bases from J, the gap between germline ends came to 14 bases. The CDR3 extends over 16 amino acids. CDR3 protein: CASSLGSAGVNTEAFF. CDR3 coding DNA: TGTGCCAGCAGCTTGGGATCGGCAGGGGTGAACACTGAAGCTTTCTTT.

This clone was seen only once. The chain is built from TRBV30 and TRBJ2-7, with 7 nucleotides matching TRBD1. With V trimmed by 2 bases and J by 3 bases, 7 bases remained unmatched. The CDR3 runs 14 residues. Germline V CDR1 and CDR2: GTSNPN, SVGIG (reference sequence). The CDR3 is CAWSHGTAVYEQYF. The CDR3 nucleotides read TGTGCCTGGAGTCACGGGACAGCTGTCTACGAGCAGTACTTC.

The rearrangement links TRBV11-2 to TRBJ1-2; TRBD1 matches at 8 bases. CDR3 length equals 15 residues. V lost 1 base and J lost 2; bases outside the gene matches: 3. Germline CDR1 is SGHAT and CDR2 is FQNNGV. The CDR3 nucleotides read TGTGCCAGCAGCTTAGTCGCAGGGGGCAACTATGGCTACACCTTC. As protein: CASSLVAGGNYGYTF. The full variable domain, rest sourced from reference TRBV11-2 and TRBJ1-2, is EAGVAQSPRYKIIEKRQSVAFWCNPISGHATLYWYQQILGQGPKLLIQFQNNGVVDDSQLPKDRFSAERLKGVDSTLKIQPAKLEDSAVYLCASSLVAGGNYGYTFGSGTRLTVV.

The CDR3 DNA is TGTGCCAGTAATTGGCAGGGGAAGGATGGCTACACCTTC. It translates to CASNWQGKDGYTF. The chain couples TRBV19 to TRBJ1-2; D is perhaps TRBD1 (6 bases). From germline, CDR1 is LNHDA and CDR2 SQIVND (reference sequence). The CDR3 contains 13 residues. With 7 bases removed from V and 6 bases from J, the gap between germline ends came to 15 bases.

This clone was counted once. The gene calls are TRBV15 and TRBJ1-5; D ambiguous. In germline, CDR1 is LNHNV, CDR2 YYDKDF (reference sequence). The CDR3 runs 12 residues. The germline V and J ends were trimmed by 3 bases and 2 bases, with 2 bases remaining between them. The CDR3 DNA sequence: TGTGCCACCAGCAGCGGCAATCAGCCCCAGCATTTT. Protein: CATSSGNQPQHF.

This clone was observed a single time. The same CDR3 also results from other DNA sequences found in this sample. This rearrangement joins TRBV3-1 (or the pseudogene TRBV3-2) to TRBJ2-7; a possible D gene is TRBD1 (6 bases). Germline CDR1 LGHDT, CDR2 YNNKEL (reference sequence). V was pared by 1 base and J by 7 bases, with 8 bases between. The CDR3 is made up of 12 amino acids. CDR3 DNA: TGTGCCAGCAGCCAAGTTCAGGGGGAGCAGTACTTC. Its translation is CASSQVQGEQYF.

The chain recombines TRBV11-2 with TRBJ1-1, with 7 bases aligning to TRBD1. The junction had 4 bases not matched to a gene; V was cut back by 1 base and J by 5 bases. This CDR3 spans 14 amino acids. In germline, CDR1 is SGHAT, CDR2 FQNNGV. DNA for the CDR3: TGTGCCAGCAGCTTAGCCATACAGGGGACTGAAGCTTTCTTT. Translation: CASSLAIQGTEAFF.

The chain is built from TRBV18 and TRBJ1-1; 7 bases are shared with TRBD1. The trim removed 2 bases at V and 1 base at J, leaving 4 bases unmatched. The CDR3 loop spans 15 amino acids. Germline CDR1 KGHSH, CDR2 LQKENI. CDR3 nucleotides: TGTGCCAGCTCACCATATGAGGGGGCGAACACTGAAGCTTTCTTT. It specifies CASSPYEGANTEAFF.

The rearrangement links TRBV30 to TRBJ2-7; 8 bases line up with TRBD1. This CDR3 contains 13 residues. V shed 3 bases, J shed 2 bases, and the junction held 3 bases outside the gene matches. Germline lookup yields CDR1 GTSNPN and CDR2 SVGIG (reference sequence). CDR3: CAWRGDRPYEQYF. The CDR3 DNA follows: TGTGCCTGGAGAGGGGACAGGCCCTACGAGCAGTACTTC.

The CDR3 bases are TGTGCCAGCAGTGAAGCCCCAGGGGATGGCTACACCTTC. Encoded protein: CASSEAPGDGYTF. V and J are TRBV6-1 and TRBJ1-2, with a weak D call TRBD1 (6 bases). This CDR3 is built from 13 residues. With 0 bases removed from V and 6 bases from J, the gap between germline ends came to 8 bases. CDR1 is MNHNS and CDR2 is SASEGT in the germline V gene.

The chain couples TRBV19 to TRBJ1-5, with 9 bases identical to TRBD1. The CDR3 covers 14 residues. CDR1 LNHDA and CDR2 SQIVND come from the germline V gene (reference sequence). V lost 4 bases to trimming and J lost 6 bases; unmatched junction nucleotides: 4. This chain's CDR3 is CASSSTGGSQPQHF. CDR3 nucleotides: TGTGCCAGTAGTAGTACAGGGGGCAGTCAGCCCCAGCATTTT.

The V gene is TRBV18, the J gene TRBJ2-3; 10 bases align to TRBD2. The CDR3 consists of 13 residues. Looked up from germline, CDR1 is KGHSH and CDR2 is LQKENI. The junction had 5 bases not matched to a gene; V was cut back by 4 bases and J by 10 bases. As DNA, the CDR3 is TGTGCCAGCTCACTTCAGCGGGGGGGCCCGCAGTATTTT. Translating gives CASSLQRGGPQYF.

This chain's CDR3 is CASSELRGSDGYTF. For the CDR3, the DNA is TGTGCCAGCAGTGAATTAAGGGGGTCGGATGGCTACACCTTC. The chain uses TRBV6-1 and TRBJ1-2, with D maybe TRBD1 (6 bases). V was shortened by 2 bases and J by 6 bases, with 13 bases between the two germline ends. The CDR3 consists of 14 residues. The germline CDR1 and CDR2 sequences are MNHNS and SASEGT.

This clone has more than one count but fewer than ten. This chain connects TRBV18 to TRBJ1-1; D not resolved. The CDR3 is 14 residues long. Germline CDR1 KGHSH, CDR2 LQKENI. Trimming cost V 1 base and J 4 bases, with 10 bases left between them. CDR3 bases: TGTGCCAGCTCACCACTGGCAGGCTCCACTGAAGCTTTCTTT. This gives the protein CASSPLAGSTEAFF. The full variable domain, in which reference TRBV18 and TRBJ1-1 provide the parts outside the CDR3, is NAGVMQNPRHLVRRRGQEARLRCSPMKGHSHVYWYRQLPEEGLKFMVYLQKENIIDESGMPKERFSAEFPKEGPSILRIQQVVRGDSAAYFCASSPLAGSTEAFFGQGTRLTVV.

The genes are TRBV4-1 and TRBJ2-1, with 16 bases that match TRBD2. CDR3 length equals 18 residues. The V gene end was trimmed by 1 base and the J gene end by 9 bases; junction bases not matched to a gene: 9. Germline CDR1 MGHRA, CDR2 YSYEKL. The DNA for the CDR3 is TGCGCCAGCAGCCAAGTGGACTTGGGACTAGCGGGGGGGTCTGAGCAGTTCTTC. This gives the protein CASSQVDLGLAGGSEQFF.

This chain uses TRBV29-1 with TRBJ1-2; TRBD1 is a possible D gene (6 bases). CDR1 and CDR2 from the germline V gene are SQVTM and ANQGSEA. The CDR3 totals 13 residues. V dropped 7 bases and J dropped 4 bases, with 16 bases sitting between them. This CDR3 is CSASGTTIYGYTF. The CDR3 nucleotides are TGCAGCGCCTCGGGGACAACTATCTATGGCTACACCTTC.

In this sample, this clone turned up a few times. The genes are TRBV4-1 and TRBJ1-5, with 8 positions matching TRBD1. The CDR3 is 16 residues long. Trimming cost V 0 bases and J 7 bases; bases outside gene matches: 8. The germline CDR1 and CDR2 sequences are MGHRA and YSYEKL. The CDR3 DNA reads as TGCGCCAGCAGCCAAGAACGCGGCAGGGGGCCACAGCCCCAGCATTTT. Its protein is CASSQERGRGPQPQHF.

This rearrangement joins TRBV12-3 or TRBV12-4 to TRBJ1-1; TRBD1 might be the D (5 bases). This CDR3 has 13 residues. Trimming removed 6 bases from V and 4 bases from J, with 12 bases in between. CDR3 sequence: CASRPGRGTEAFF. CDR3 nucleotides: TGTGCCAGCAGGCCGGGGAGGGGCACTGAAGCTTTCTTT.

CDR3 bases: TGTGCCAGCAAATTCGGACTAAACAATGAGCAGTTCTTC. Its translation is CASKFGLNNEQFF. The chain uses TRBV6-6 and TRBJ2-1; maybe TRBD2 (6 bases). This CDR3 has 13 residues. Germline CDR1 and CDR2: MNHNY and SVGAGI (reference sequence). The ends were cut back, 7 bases at V and 5 bases at J, with 12 bases in the middle.

V and J are TRBV5-5 and TRBJ1-2; 8 positions match TRBD1. Per germline, CDR1 SGHKS and CDR2 YYEKEE (reference sequence). V gave up 7 bases and J gave up 7 bases; unmatched junction bases: 9. This CDR3 contains 13 residues. The CDR3 sequence is CASDTGGALGYTF. The CDR3 DNA reads TGTGCCAGCGATACAGGGGGGGCCCTTGGCTACACCTTC.

This sequence joins TRBV7-2 and TRBJ1-5; 7 positions agree with TRBD1. CDR3 length equals 15 residues. V was clipped by 4 bases and J by 0 bases; unmatched bases: 3. The germline CDR1 and CDR2 sequences are SGHTA and FQGNSA. The CDR3: CASSYRGDSNQPQHF. The DNA for the CDR3 is TGTGCCAGCAGCTACAGGGGAGATAGCAATCAGCCCCAGCATTTT.

The rearrangement uses TRBV5-1 and TRBJ2-2; D perhaps matches TRBD2 (5 bases). This CDR3 is built from 14 residues. The germline V gene has CDR1 SGHRS and CDR2 YFSETQ. V was trimmed by 2 bases and J by 3 bases, leaving 8 bases between them. The CDR3 bases are TGCGCCAGCAGCTTCGACTACTACACCGGGGAGCTGTTTTTT. It translates to CASSFDYYTGELFF.